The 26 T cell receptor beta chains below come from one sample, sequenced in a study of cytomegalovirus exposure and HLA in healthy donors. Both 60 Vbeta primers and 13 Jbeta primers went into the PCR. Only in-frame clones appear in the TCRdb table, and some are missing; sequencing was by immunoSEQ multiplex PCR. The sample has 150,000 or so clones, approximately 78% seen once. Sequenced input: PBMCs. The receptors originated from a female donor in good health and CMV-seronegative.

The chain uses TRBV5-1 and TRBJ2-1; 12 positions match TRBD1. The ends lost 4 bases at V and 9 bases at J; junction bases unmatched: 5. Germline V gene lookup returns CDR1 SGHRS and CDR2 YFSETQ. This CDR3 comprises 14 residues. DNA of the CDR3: TGCGCCAGCAGCCCAGGGACAGGGGGCCTTGAGCAGTTCTTC. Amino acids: CASSPGTGGLEQFF. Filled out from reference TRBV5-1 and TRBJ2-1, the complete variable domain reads KAGVTQTPRYLIKTRGQQVTLSCSPISGHRSVSWYQQTPGQGLQFLFEYFSETQRNKGNFPGRFSGRQFSNSRSEMNVSTLELGDSALYLCASSPGTGGLEQFFGPGTRLTVL.

This chain's CDR3 is CASSLGAMEETQYF. The CDR3 nucleotides are TGTGCCAGCAGTCTTGGGGCGATGGAGGAGACCCAGTACTTC. The chain recombines TRBV5-5 with TRBJ2-5; a possible D gene is TRBD1 (5 bases). The length of the CDR3 is 14 residues. Germline V CDR1 and CDR2: SGHKS, YYEKEE (reference sequence). Trimming left V 5 bases short and J 5 bases short, with 16 bases between.

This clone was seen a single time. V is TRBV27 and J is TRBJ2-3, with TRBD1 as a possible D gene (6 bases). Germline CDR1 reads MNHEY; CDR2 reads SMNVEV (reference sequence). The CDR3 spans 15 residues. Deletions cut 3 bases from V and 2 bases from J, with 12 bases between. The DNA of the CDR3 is TGTGCCAGCAGTTTGGGGCAGGGGTACACAGATACGCAGTATTTT. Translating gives CASSLGQGYTDTQYF.

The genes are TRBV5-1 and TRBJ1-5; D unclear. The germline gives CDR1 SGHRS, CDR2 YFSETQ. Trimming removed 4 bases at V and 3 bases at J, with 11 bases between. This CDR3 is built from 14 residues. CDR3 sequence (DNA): TGCGCCAGCAGCCCTCTTGGAGCCAATCAGCCCCAGCATTTT. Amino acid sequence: CASSPLGANQPQHF.

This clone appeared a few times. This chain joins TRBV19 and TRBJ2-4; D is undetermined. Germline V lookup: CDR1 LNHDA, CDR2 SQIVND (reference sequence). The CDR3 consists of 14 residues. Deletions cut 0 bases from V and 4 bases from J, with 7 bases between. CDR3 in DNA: TGTGCCAGTAGTATAGATCCAGAAAAAAACATTCAGTACTTC. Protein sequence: CASSIDPEKNIQYF.

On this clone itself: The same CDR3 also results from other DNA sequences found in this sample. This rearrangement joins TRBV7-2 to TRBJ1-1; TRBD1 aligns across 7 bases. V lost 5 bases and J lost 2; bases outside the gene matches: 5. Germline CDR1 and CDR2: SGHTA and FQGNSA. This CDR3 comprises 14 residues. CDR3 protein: CASSLDRVNTEAFF. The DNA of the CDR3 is TGTGCCAGCAGCCTCGACAGGGTAAACACTGAAGCTTTCTTT.

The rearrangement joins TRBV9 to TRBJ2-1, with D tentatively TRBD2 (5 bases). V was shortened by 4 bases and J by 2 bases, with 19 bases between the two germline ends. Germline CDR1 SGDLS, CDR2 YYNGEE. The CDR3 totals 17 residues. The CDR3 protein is CASSSPESGATYNEQFF. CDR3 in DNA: TGTGCCAGCAGCTCCCCCGAGAGCGGAGCGACCTACAATGAGCAGTTCTTC.

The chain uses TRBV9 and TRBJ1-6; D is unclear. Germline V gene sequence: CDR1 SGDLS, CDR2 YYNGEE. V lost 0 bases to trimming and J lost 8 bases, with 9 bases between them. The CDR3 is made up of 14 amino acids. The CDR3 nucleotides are TGTGCCAGCAGCGTAGATCCCATTTATTCACCCCTCCACTTT. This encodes CASSVDPIYSPLHF.

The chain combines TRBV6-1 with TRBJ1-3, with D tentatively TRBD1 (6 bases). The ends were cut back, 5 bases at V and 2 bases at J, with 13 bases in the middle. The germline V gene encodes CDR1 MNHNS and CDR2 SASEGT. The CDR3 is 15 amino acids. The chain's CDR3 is CASSMGTTTGNTIYF. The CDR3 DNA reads TGTGCCAGCAGTATGGGGACAACGACTGGAAACACCATATATTTT.

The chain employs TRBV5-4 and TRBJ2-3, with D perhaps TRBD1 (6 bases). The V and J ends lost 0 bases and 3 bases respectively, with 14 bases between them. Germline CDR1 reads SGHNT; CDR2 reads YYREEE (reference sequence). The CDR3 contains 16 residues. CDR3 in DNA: TGTGCCAGCAGCTTGGGGGACATCACCATAACAGATACGCAGTATTTT. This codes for CASSLGDITITDTQYF.

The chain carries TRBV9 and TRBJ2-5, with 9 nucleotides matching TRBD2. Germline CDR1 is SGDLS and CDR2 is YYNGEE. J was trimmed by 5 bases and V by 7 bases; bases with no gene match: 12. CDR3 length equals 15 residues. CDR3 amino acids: CASGETSGYRETQYF. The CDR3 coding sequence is TGTGCCAGCGGGGAGACTAGCGGTTATCGGGAGACCCAGTACTTC.

The DNA for the CDR3 is TGTGCCAGCAGGACTCTCATTGCGGGAGGGTACGAGCAGTACTTC. Its translation is CASRTLIAGGYEQYF. The V gene is TRBV2, the J gene TRBJ2-7; 9 bases match TRBD2. The CDR3 consists of 15 residues. Per germline, CDR1 SNHLY and CDR2 FYNNEI. V was pared by 6 bases and J by 4 bases, with 10 bases of the junction left unmatched.

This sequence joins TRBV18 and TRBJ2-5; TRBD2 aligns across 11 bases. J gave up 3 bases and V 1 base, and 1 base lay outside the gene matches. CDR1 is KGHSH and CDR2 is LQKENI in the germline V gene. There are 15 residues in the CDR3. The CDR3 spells CASSPRLAGKETQYF. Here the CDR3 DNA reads TGTGCCAGCTCACCACGACTAGCGGGGAAAGAGACCCAGTACTTC.

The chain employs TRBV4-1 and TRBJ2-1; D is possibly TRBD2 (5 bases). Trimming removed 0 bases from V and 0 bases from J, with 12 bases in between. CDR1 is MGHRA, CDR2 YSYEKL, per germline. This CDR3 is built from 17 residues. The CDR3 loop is CASSQEGEASSYNEQFF. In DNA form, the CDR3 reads TGCGCCAGCAGCCAAGAGGGAGAGGCCAGCTCCTACAATGAGCAGTTCTTC.

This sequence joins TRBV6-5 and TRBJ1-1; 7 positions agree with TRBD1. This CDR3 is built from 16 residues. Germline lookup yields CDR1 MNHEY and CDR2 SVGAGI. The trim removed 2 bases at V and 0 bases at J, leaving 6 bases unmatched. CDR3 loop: CASSYQGQTLNTEAFF. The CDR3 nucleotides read TGTGCCAGCAGTTACCAGGGACAGACATTGAACACTGAAGCTTTCTTT.

The DNA for the CDR3 is TGCGCCAGCAGGCAACTAGCGGGAGTGGGGGGGGCCAACGTCCTGACTTTC. Protein product: CASRQLAGVGGANVLTF. The rearrangement links TRBV10-2 to TRBJ2-6; 11 nucleotides align to TRBD2. After removal of 6 bases from V and 4 bases from J, the junction contained 8 bases not matched to a gene. Per the germline V gene, CDR1 is WSHSY and CDR2 is SAAADI. The CDR3 is 17 amino acids.

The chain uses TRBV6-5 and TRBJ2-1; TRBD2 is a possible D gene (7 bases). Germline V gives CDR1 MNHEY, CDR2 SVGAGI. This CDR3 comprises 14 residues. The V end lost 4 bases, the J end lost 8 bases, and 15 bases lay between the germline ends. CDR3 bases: TGTGCCAGCAGTTCTGCGGGGGCCCCCGATGAGCAGTTCTTC. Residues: CASSSAGAPDEQFF.

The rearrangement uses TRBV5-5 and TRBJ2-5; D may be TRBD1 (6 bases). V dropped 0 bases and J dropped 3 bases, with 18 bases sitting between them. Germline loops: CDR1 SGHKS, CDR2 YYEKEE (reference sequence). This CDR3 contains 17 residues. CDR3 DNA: TGTGCCAGCAGCTTGGCCTGGGTGCAGGGGTTCGAAGAGACCCAGTACTTC. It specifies CASSLAWVQGFEETQYF.

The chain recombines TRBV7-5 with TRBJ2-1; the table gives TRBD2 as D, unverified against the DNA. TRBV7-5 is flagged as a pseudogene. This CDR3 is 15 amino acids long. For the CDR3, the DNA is TGTGTCAGAAGCTTATTAGGGACTCCCAACAATGAGCAGTTCTTC. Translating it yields CVRSLLGTPNNEQFF.

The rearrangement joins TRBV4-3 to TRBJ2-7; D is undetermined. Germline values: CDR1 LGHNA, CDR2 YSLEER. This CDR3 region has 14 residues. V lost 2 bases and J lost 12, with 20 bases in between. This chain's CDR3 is CASSQSSVSYPRYF. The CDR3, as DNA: TGCGCCAGCAGCCAAAGTTCGGTAAGCTATCCACGGTACTTC.

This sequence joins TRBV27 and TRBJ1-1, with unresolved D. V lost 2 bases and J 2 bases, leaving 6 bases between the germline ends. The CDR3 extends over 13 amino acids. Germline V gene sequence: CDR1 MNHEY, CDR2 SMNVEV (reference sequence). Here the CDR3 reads CASSLRQNTEAFF. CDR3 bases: TGTGCCAGCAGTTTACGACAAAACACTGAAGCTTTCTTT.

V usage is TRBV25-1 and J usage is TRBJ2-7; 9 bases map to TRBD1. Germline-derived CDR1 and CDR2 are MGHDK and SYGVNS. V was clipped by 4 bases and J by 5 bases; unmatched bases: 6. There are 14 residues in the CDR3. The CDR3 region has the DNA TGTGCCAGCAGTGGCCGACAGGGGGACCACGAGCAGTACTTC. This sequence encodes CASSGRQGDHEQYF.

The CDR3 DNA reads TGTGCCAGCAGCGTAGGGGGGGTCCAAGAGACCCAGTACTTC. Translated: CASSVGGVQETQYF. This rearrangement joins TRBV9 to TRBJ2-5; D is perhaps TRBD2 (6 bases). In germline, CDR1 is SGDLS, CDR2 YYNGEE. The CDR3 has 14 amino acids. The V and J ends lost 0 bases and 1 base respectively, with 7 bases between them.

The CDR3 region is CASSPGGLAPTDTQYF. CDR3 coding DNA: TGTGCCAGCAGCCCCGGTGGACTAGCGCCCACAGATACGCAGTATTTT. V usage is TRBV5-4 and J usage is TRBJ2-3, with 9 bases that match TRBD2. The germline V gene has CDR1 SGHNT and CDR2 YYREEE (reference sequence). The CDR3 has 16 residues. V trimming: 4 bases; J trimming: 2 bases; junction bases outside the gene matches: 8. Complete variable domain (other parts from reference TRBV5-4 and TRBJ2-3): ETGVTQSPTHLIKTRGQQVTLRCSSQSGHNTVSWYQQALGQGPQFIFQYYREEENGRGNFPPRFSGLQFPNYSSELNVNALELDDSALYLCASSPGGLAPTDTQYFGPGTRLTVL.

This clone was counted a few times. CDR3 region: CASSLTGASTDTQYF. As DNA, the CDR3 is TGCGCCAGCAGCTTGACAGGGGCTAGCACAGATACGCAGTATTTT. The chain carries TRBV5-1 and TRBJ2-3, with 7 bases fitting TRBD1. Germline CDR1 reads SGHRS; CDR2 reads YFSETQ. V shed 1 base and J 0 bases; nucleotides not matched to a gene: 2. The CDR3 is 15 amino acids.

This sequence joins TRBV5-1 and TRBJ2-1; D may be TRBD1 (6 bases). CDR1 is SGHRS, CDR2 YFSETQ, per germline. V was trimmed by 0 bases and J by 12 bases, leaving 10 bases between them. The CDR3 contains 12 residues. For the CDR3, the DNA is TGCGCCAGCAGCTTGGAGGGGGTCGGGCAGTTCTTC. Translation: CASSLEGVGQFF.